The 20 T cell receptor beta chains given below trace back to one sample, sequenced in a study of T cells in Graves' hyperthyroidism and ophthalmopathy. Regions amplified from RNA transcripts were the TCR beta CDR3 regions. With the HTBI primer set, the TCR CDR3 went through a first round of RT-PCR. One entry per CDR3 protein, called by TCRdb with MiXCR from the multiplex PCR reads. The sample holds approximately 430,000 distinct CDR3 sequences, 15% to 18% seen once. The sample was blood. These receptor sequences come from a woman aged 18-35 years with Graves' hyperthyroidism.

At least ten counts were recorded for this clonotype. The CDR3, as DNA: TGTGCCAGCAGCCCCGGGGTCCTACCGTACGAGCAGTACTTC. Amino acids: CASSPGVLPYEQYF. The chain uses TRBV11-2 and TRBJ2-7; D perhaps matches TRBD2 (5 bases). Deletions cut 5 bases from V and 4 bases from J, with 15 bases between. CDR1 and CDR2 (germline): SGHAT, FQNNGV. This CDR3 is 14 amino acids long.

This clonotype has only a few counts. Written as DNA, the CDR3 is TGTGCCAGCAGCCCCCCCGACGACGAGCAGTACTTC. Translating gives CASSPPDDEQYF. J is TRBJ2-7 and V is TRBV6-1; no reliable D call. CDR1 is MNHNS, CDR2 SASEGT, per germline. V gave up 6 bases and J gave up 5 bases, with 11 bases separating them. The CDR3 covers 12 residues.

This clonotype was seen many times. The V and J genes are TRBV5-5 and TRBJ1-1; D might be TRBD1 (5 bases). Germline CDR1 and CDR2: SGHKS and YYEKEE (reference sequence). This CDR3 spans 15 amino acids. The ends were cut back, 2 bases at V and 0 bases at J, with 11 bases in the middle. CDR3 coding DNA: TGTGCCAGCAGCTTAACGGGACCCTTGAACACTGAAGCTTTCTTT. Its translation is CASSLTGPLNTEAFF.

This clonotype was detected ten times or more. The chain recombines TRBV28 with TRBJ1-5, with D unresolved. Between the trimmed V and J ends, which lost 3 bases and 5 bases, there was a span of 8 bases. The CDR3 runs 13 residues. The V gene's germline CDR1 is MDHEN and CDR2 SYDVKM. The CDR3 nucleotides are TGTGCCAGCAGTTTTGCCAGCTATCAGCCCCAGCATTTT. Translated: CASSFASYQPQHF.

The CDR3 DNA sequence: TGTGCCAGCAGCCAAAGCGGGGGGACAGATACGCAGTATTTT. It translates to CASSQSGGTDTQYF. V gene TRBV4-2 combines with J gene TRBJ2-3, with TRBD2 matching over 9 bases. The CDR3 has 14 residues. Germline V lookup: CDR1 LGHNA, CDR2 YNFKEQ. Trimming removed 2 bases from V and 3 bases from J; junction bases left unmatched: 0.

This clonotype has a count of ten or more. The chain is built from TRBV12-3 or TRBV12-4 and TRBJ1-2, with TRBD1 matching 8 bases. The V gene end was trimmed by 8 bases and the J gene end by 7 bases; junction bases not matched to a gene: 12. The CDR3 length is 14 residues. As DNA, the CDR3 is TGTGCCAGCTCTCTCCTGGGCAGGGGGCTTGGCTACACCTTC. Translation gives CASSLLGRGLGYTF.

This clonotype was picked up many times. CDR3 sequence reads: CSATRGGAENEQFF. The CDR3 nucleotides are TGCAGTGCTACTCGCGGGGGGGCAGAGAATGAGCAGTTCTTC. V gene TRBV20-1 combines with J gene TRBJ2-1; 9 bases map to TRBD2. The germline V gene encodes CDR1 DFQATT and CDR2 SNEGSKA (reference sequence). V lost 4 bases to trimming and J lost 7 bases; unmatched junction nucleotides: 8. This CDR3 has 14 residues.

This clonotype was counted a few times. V usage is TRBV24-1 and J usage is TRBJ2-3; no firm D call. The V and J ends lost 9 bases and 2 bases respectively, with 11 bases between them. Per germline, CDR1 KGHDR and CDR2 SFDVKD. There are 13 residues in the CDR3. The CDR3 loop reads CATSGTPTDTQYF. The CDR3 DNA is TGTGCCACCTCAGGAACTCCCACAGATACGCAGTATTTT.

A few counts support this clonotype. The genes are TRBV5-6 and TRBJ1-2; D is unresolved. The V gene lost 4 bases and the J gene lost 0 bases, with 16 bases spanning the gap. Germline V gene data show CDR1 as SGHDT and CDR2 as YYEEEE. The CDR3 loop spans 16 amino acids. In DNA, the CDR3 is TGTGCCAGCAGCCTCGGGCCTTTCGGCCCTAACTATGGCTACACCTTC. This encodes CASSLGPFGPNYGYTF.

The CDR3 DNA reads TGTGCCATCAGTGAGTCGGTCGGCTCCTACAATGAGCAGTTCTTC. Its protein product is CAISESVGSYNEQFF. The chain combines TRBV10-3 with TRBJ2-1, with D unclear. The CDR3 covers 15 residues. V was pared by 0 bases and J by 0 bases, with 6 bases between. Germline CDR1 reads ENHRY; CDR2 reads SYGVKD.

This clonotype has at least ten counts. The chain has TRBV5-1 and TRBJ1-6; 8 nucleotides agree with TRBD1. In germline, CDR1 is SGHRS, CDR2 YFSETQ. Trimming took 4 bases from V and 7 from J; bases not matched to a gene: 7. This CDR3 is built from 15 residues. CDR3 in amino acids: CASSPGTGANSPLHF. CDR3 coding DNA: TGCGCCAGCAGCCCCGGGACAGGTGCAAATTCACCCCTCCACTTT.

This clonotype was seen at least ten times. The V call is TRBV7-6, the J call TRBJ2-1; 13 bases are a match to TRBD2. CDR3 size: 16 residues. CDR1 and CDR2 (germline): SGHVS, FNYEAQ. The ends lost 4 bases at V and 11 bases at J; junction bases unmatched: 11. The CDR3 nucleotides read TGTGCCAGCAGCTCAACTCATGGACTAGCGGGAGTAAAGCAGTTCTTC. It specifies CASSSTHGLAGVKQFF. Filled out from reference TRBV7-6 and TRBJ2-1, the complete variable domain reads GAGVSQSPRYKVTKRGQDVALRCDPISGHVSLYWYRQALGQGPEFLTYFNYEAQQDKSGLPNDRFSAERPEGSISTLTIQRTEQRDSAMYRCASSSTHGLAGVKQFFGPGTRLTVL.

This chain connects TRBV6-1 to TRBJ2-5; tentatively, D is TRBD2 (6 bases). V lost 6 bases and J 1 base, leaving 12 bases between the germline ends. The CDR3 spans 14 residues. CDR1 is MNHNS and CDR2 is SASEGT in the germline V gene. Here the CDR3 DNA reads TGTGCCAGCAGCCTTGGGACTCTCCAAGAGACCCAGTACTTC. It is translated as CASSLGTLQETQYF.

The sample holds a few counts of this clonotype. The chain links TRBV4-3 to TRBJ1-6; no reliable D call. V was trimmed by 1 base and J by 6 bases, leaving 10 bases between them. Looked up from germline, CDR1 is LGHNA and CDR2 is YSLEER. The CDR3 runs 15 residues. The CDR3 is CASSQVRSLNSPLHF. Written as DNA, the CDR3 is TGCGCCAGCAGCCAAGTGAGGAGCCTTAATTCACCCCTCCACTTT.

A few counts support this clonotype. The V and J genes are TRBV20-1 and TRBJ2-7, with D uncertain. The germline CDR1 and CDR2 sequences are DFQATT and SNEGSKA (reference sequence). The CDR3 is 13 residues long. The ends were cut back, 6 bases at V and 1 base at J, with 13 bases in the middle. The CDR3 nucleotides are TGCAGTGCCCGTCACGTGGTGTCCTACGAGCAGTACTTC. Amino acid sequence: CSARHVVSYEQYF.

The rearrangement links TRBV12-3 or TRBV12-4 to TRBJ1-2; TRBD1 might be the D (5 bases). The CDR3 runs to 15 residues. The germline V and J ends were trimmed by 1 base and 7 bases, with 16 bases remaining between them. The CDR3 loop is CASSLGGGGSGGYTF. CDR3 sequence (DNA): TGTGCCAGCAGTTTAGGGGGCGGAGGGTCTGGTGGCTACACCTTC.

V gene TRBV11-1 combines with J gene TRBJ2-7, with D possibly being TRBD2 (6 bases). This CDR3 contains 15 residues. Per the germline V gene, CDR1 is SGHAT and CDR2 is FQDESV (reference sequence). The ends were cut back, 5 bases at V and 2 bases at J, with 16 bases in the middle. The CDR3 DNA reads TGTGCCAGCAGCCGAGATTTCGCGGGAACCTACGAGCAGTACTTC. It is translated as CASSRDFAGTYEQYF.

This clonotype was detected many times. The chain carries TRBV2 and TRBJ1-5; 9 nucleotides match TRBD1. Germline CDR1 SNHLY, CDR2 FYNNEI. J lost 3 bases, V lost 4 bases, and 4 bases had no gene match. CDR3 length: 15 residues. CDR3 bases: TGTGCCAGCAGTGTACAGGGGGCCAACAATCAGCCCCAGCATTTT. This gives the protein CASSVQGANNQPQHF.

For this clonotype: The germline gene is not matched at one end of the junction; a read error may be the cause. The chain is built from TRBV6-1 and TRBJ1-1; D gene unclear. This CDR3 is 13 amino acids long. Per germline, CDR1 MNHNS and CDR2 SASEGT. CDR3 protein: CASSLWGNTGAFF. The CDR3 coding sequence is TGTGCCAGCAGTCTTTGGGGAAACACTGGAGCTTTCTTT.

This clonotype has a count of ten or more. The junction shows a germline mismatch at one end, possibly a read error. The genes are TRBV5-1 and TRBJ2-1; possibly TRBD2 for D (6 bases). The CDR3 covers 19 residues. From germline, CDR1 is SGHRS and CDR2 YFSETQ. CDR3 sequence (DNA): TGCGCCAGCAGTAGATCCGGGCTGCGGGGTCTAGGCTCCAACAATGAGCAGTTCTTC. Protein: CASSRSGLRGLGSNNEQFF.